These T cell receptor beta chains were read from a single sample in a study of blood T cell repertoires in COVID-19. TCRdb keeps only in-frame clones here, not all; method: immunoSEQ multiplex PCR. The sample lists 100,000 to 150,000 clones, 70% to 85% occurring once. Sequenced sample: peripheral blood. The receptors here all came from a woman aged 70-85 years with acute or convalescent COVID-19. Each CDR3 is given with its conserved first and last residue. Each record gives: V gene, J gene, clone size, D gene, CDR3 DNA, CDR3 protein. The D gene is left open where the match is weak. Not every row has a clone size; where given, it reads once, few, many or a size class.

TRBV27	TRBJ2-3	.	.	TGTGCCAGCAGTTTATCGGCCAGGGGCGCAGATACGCAGTATTTT	CASSLSARGADTQYF
TRBV7-2	TRBJ2-1	.	TRBD2	TGTGCCAGCAGCTCCTCCCGAAGGCGGGGGATGTACAATGAGCAGTTCTTC	CASSSSRRRGMYNEQFF
TRBV3-1/TRBV3-2	TRBJ2-1	.	.	TGTGCCAGCAGCGATAGCGGAAAGATAAATGAGCAGTTCTTC	CASSDSGKINEQFF
TRBV2	TRBJ1-6	.	TRBD1	TGTGCCAGCAATGGACAGGAAAATTCACCCCTCCACTTT	CASNGQENSPLHF
TRBV4-2	TRBJ2-5	.	.	TGTGCCAGCAGCCAAGGTTACCGGGAGACCCAGTACTTC	CASSQGYRETQYF
TRBV4-1	TRBJ1-1	.	.	TGCGCCAGCAGCCAAGGGGGGGGATTGGGCACTGAAGCTTTCTTT	CASSQGGGLGTEAFF
TRBV2	TRBJ1-2	.	.	TGTGCCAGCAGTCCGACAGATGGATATGGCTACACCTTC	CASSPTDGYGYTF
TRBV5-4	TRBJ2-2	once	TRBD2	TGTGCCAGCAGCTTGAGCGGGGGGGGATACACCGGGGAGCTGTTTTTT	CASSLSGGGYTGELFF
TRBV7-2	TRBJ1-4	.	TRBD1	TGTGCCAGCAGCGCCCTACAGGGGGCGGTTGAAAAACTGTTTTTT	CASSALQGAVEKLFF
TRBV5-6	TRBJ2-3	.	TRBD2	TGTGCCAGCACCCGTACTAGCGGAGTAACACCAACGCAGTATTTT	CASTRTSGVTPTQYF
TRBV19	TRBJ1-1	.	TRBD1	TGTGCCAGTAGGACAGGACAGGGGAGCACTGAAGCTTTCTTT	CASRTGQGSTEAFF
TRBV7-9	TRBJ2-1	.	.	TGTGCCAGCAGCGGCCCCCAGTTCTTC	CASSGPQFF
TRBV7-2	TRBJ2-3	.	.	TGTGCCAGCAGCTTAGTGGTGGGGGCCAAAGATACGCAGTATTTT	CASSLVVGAKDTQYF
TRBV10-1	TRBJ1-2	once	.	TGCGCCAGCAGTGAGAACTCACAGGGAACCTATGGCTACACCTTC	CASSENSQGTYGYTF
TRBV3-1/TRBV3-2	TRBJ1-1	once	TRBD1	TGTGCCAGCAGCACCCGACAGGGGAGGTTCGACACTGAAGCTTTCTTT	CASSTRQGRFDTEAFF
TRBV5-1	TRBJ2-7	.	TRBD1	TGCGCCAGCAGCCCCACGGGCGCAGGGGGCTACGAGCAGTACTTC	CASSPTGAGGYEQYF
TRBV5-1	TRBJ1-1	.	.	TGCGCCAGCAGCTTGGTAGCTCGGTCGAACACTGAAGCTTTCTTT	CASSLVARSNTEAFF
TRBV6-5	TRBJ2-1	few	.	TGTGCCAGCAGTCCGACAAGAACTTTTTACAATGAGCAGTTCTTC	CASSPTRTFYNEQFF
TRBV6-1	TRBJ2-6	medium-sized	TRBD1	TGTGCCAGCCGTGGAGCAGGGGGAATGTCTGGGGCCAACGTCCTGACTTTC	CASRGAGGMSGANVLTF
TRBV3-1/TRBV3-2	TRBJ2-5	.	TRBD1	TGTGCCAGCAGCCAACCACAGGGGGCGGGAGAGACCCAGTACTTC	CASSQPQGAGETQYF
TRBV5-1	TRBJ2-1	.	TRBD2	TGCGCCAGCGGCCTGACTAGCGCTTCCTACAATGAGCAGTTCTTC	CASGLTSASYNEQFF
TRBV30	TRBJ2-3	.	TRBD2	TGTGCCTGGAGTGTAGGTAGCGGGGGGGCGTCGGATACGCAGTATTTT	CAWSVGSGGASDTQYF